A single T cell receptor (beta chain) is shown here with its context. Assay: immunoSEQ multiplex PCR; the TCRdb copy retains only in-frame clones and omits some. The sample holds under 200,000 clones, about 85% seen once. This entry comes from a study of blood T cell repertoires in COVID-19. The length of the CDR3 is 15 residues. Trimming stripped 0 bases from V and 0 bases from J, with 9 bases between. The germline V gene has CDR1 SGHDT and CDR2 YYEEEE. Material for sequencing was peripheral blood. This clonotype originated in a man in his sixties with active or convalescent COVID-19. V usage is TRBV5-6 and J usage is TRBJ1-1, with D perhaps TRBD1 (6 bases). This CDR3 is CASSLGWDMNTEAFF. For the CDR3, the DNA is TGTGCCAGCAGCTTGGGTTGGGACATGAACACTGAAGCTTTCTTT.